A single sample is the source of the 11 T cell receptor beta chains below, sequenced in a study of cytomegalovirus exposure and HLA in healthy donors. Both 60 Vbeta primers and 13 Jbeta primers went into the PCR. Sequenced by immunoSEQ multiplex PCR; TCRdb stores in-frame clones only, minus some. The data hold about 190,000 clones, with about three quarters observed a single time. The sample comprised PBMCs. The receptors derive from a middle-aged woman in good health and CMV-seronegative.

In its sample, this clone was seen once. The rearrangement uses TRBV19 and TRBJ1-2, with a weak D call TRBD1 (6 bases). The V gene lost 5 bases and the J gene lost 4 bases, with 14 bases spanning the gap. The germline V gene has CDR1 LNHDA and CDR2 SQIVND (reference sequence). This CDR3 is built from 14 residues. CDR3 residues: CASSSGVVIYGYTF. The CDR3 region has the DNA TGTGCCAGTAGTTCAGGGGTCGTCATCTATGGCTACACCTTC.

The chain carries TRBV30 and TRBJ1-1; 8 bases are shared with TRBD1. The length of the CDR3 is 17 residues. V lost 0 bases and J lost 1; bases outside the gene matches: 10. Germline-derived CDR1 and CDR2 are GTSNPN and SVGIG (reference sequence). CDR3: CAWSVLGPGTGNTEAFF. CDR3 bases: TGTGCCTGGAGTGTATTGGGACCCGGGACAGGGAACACTGAAGCTTTCTTT.

With respect to this clone: Germline is not matched at one junction end, which may reflect a read error. The chain carries TRBV27 and TRBJ2-6, with 7 bases aligning to TRBD1. Germline V lookup: CDR1 MNHEY, CDR2 SMNVEV (reference sequence). The CDR3 runs to 15 residues. This CDR3 reads CASSRTGSGANGLTF. Here the CDR3 DNA reads TGTGCCAGCAGCCGGACAGGCTCTGGGGCCAACGGCCTGACTTTC.

CDR3 region: CASSRDREIYGYTF. Written as DNA, the CDR3 is TGCGCCAGCAGCCGAGACAGGGAGATTTATGGCTACACCTTC. The rearrangement uses TRBV5-1 and TRBJ1-2; 7 bases map to TRBD1. The germline gives CDR1 SGHRS, CDR2 YFSETQ. The CDR3 loop spans 14 amino acids. V shed 4 bases, J shed 5 bases, and the junction held 8 bases outside the gene matches.

This chain connects TRBV2 to TRBJ2-3; a weak D match, TRBD1 (6 bases). Germline V gene lookup returns CDR1 SNHLY and CDR2 FYNNEI. The germline V and J ends were trimmed by 3 bases and 3 bases, with 13 bases remaining between them. There are 15 residues in the CDR3. The CDR3 sequence is CASSDRGPGTDTQYF. The CDR3 DNA follows: TGTGCCAGCAGTGACAGGGGCCCCGGGACAGATACGCAGTATTTT.

This chain joins TRBV6-1 and TRBJ1-5; D remains unclear. Germline CDR1 MNHNS, CDR2 SASEGT. Trimming shortened V by 9 bases and J by 4 bases, and 16 bases separated the two germline ends. This CDR3 is built from 14 residues. CDR3 amino acids: CASYIIGVNQPQHF. CDR3 DNA: TGTGCCAGTTATATCATCGGTGTAAATCAGCCCCAGCATTTT.

The chain recombines TRBV6-6 with TRBJ2-2; the D is unclear. The CDR3 spans 16 residues. Germline-derived CDR1 and CDR2 are MNHNY and SVGAGI (reference sequence). V gave up 0 bases and J gave up 4 bases, with 12 bases separating them. The CDR3 region has the DNA TGTGCCAGCAGTTACTCGCAGGAATCCCCCACCGGGGAGCTGTTTTTT. This sequence encodes CASSYSQESPTGELFF.

This chain joins TRBV27 and TRBJ2-1, with D uncertain. V was trimmed by 0 bases and J by 0 bases, leaving 6 bases between them. CDR3 size: 15 residues. Germline lookup yields CDR1 MNHEY and CDR2 SMNVEV (reference sequence). Here the CDR3 reads CASSLSVASYNEQFF. In DNA, the CDR3 is TGTGCCAGCAGTTTATCGGTGGCCTCCTACAATGAGCAGTTCTTC.

The chain links TRBV18 to TRBJ1-2, with D perhaps matching TRBD1 (6 bases). CDR3 size: 17 residues. V was pared by 6 bases and J by 2 bases, with 22 bases between. The germline V gene has CDR1 KGHSH and CDR2 LQKENI. DNA of the CDR3: TGTGCCAGCTCTCCGAGCGTGGACAGACATTACAACTATGGCTACACCTTC. This sequence encodes CASSPSVDRHYNYGYTF.

The chain recombines TRBV18 with TRBJ2-1, with TRBD2 matching over 11 bases. With 4 bases clipped from V and 9 bases from J, the junction kept 8 bases outside the gene matches. The CDR3 covers 15 residues. Germline CDR1 KGHSH, CDR2 LQKENI. CDR3 sequence: CASSLTSGSGGEQFF. CDR3 nucleotides: TGTGCCAGCTCACTTACTAGCGGGAGTGGGGGTGAGCAGTTCTTC.

This chain joins TRBV4-1 and TRBJ2-7; TRBD2 aligns across 9 bases. Germline loops: CDR1 MGHRA, CDR2 YSYEKL. This CDR3 spans 19 amino acids. V shed 0 bases, J shed 0 bases, and the junction held 12 bases outside the gene matches. CDR3 residues: CASSQDQYTSGRHSYEQYF. CDR3 coding DNA: TGCGCCAGCAGCCAAGATCAATATACTAGCGGGCGCCACTCCTACGAGCAGTACTTC.